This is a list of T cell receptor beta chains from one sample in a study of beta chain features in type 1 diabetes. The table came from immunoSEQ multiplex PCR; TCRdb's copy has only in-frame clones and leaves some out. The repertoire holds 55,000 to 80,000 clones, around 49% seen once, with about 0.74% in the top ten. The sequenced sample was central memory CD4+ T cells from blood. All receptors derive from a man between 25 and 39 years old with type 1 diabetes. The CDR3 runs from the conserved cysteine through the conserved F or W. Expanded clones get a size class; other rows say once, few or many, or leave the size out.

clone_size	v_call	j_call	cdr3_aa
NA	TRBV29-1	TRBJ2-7	CSVDRGGEQYF
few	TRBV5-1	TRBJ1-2	CASSSAGQGASGYTF
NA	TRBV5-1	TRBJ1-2	CASSLGEGSYGYTF
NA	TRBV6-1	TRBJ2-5	CASSGGWTQYF
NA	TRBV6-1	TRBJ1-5	CASVSEVNQPQHF
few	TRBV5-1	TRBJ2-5	CASSSQTSGETQYF
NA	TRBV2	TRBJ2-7	CASRTTGHEQYF
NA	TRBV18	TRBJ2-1	CASSQSLASSGDEQFF
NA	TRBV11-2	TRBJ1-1	CASESYRVTEAFF
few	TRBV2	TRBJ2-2	CASSERGPGELFF
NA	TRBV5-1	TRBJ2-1	CASSFAGGEGNEQFF
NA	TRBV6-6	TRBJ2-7	CATLQDRANYEQYF
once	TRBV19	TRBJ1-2	CASRGQGAGNGYTF
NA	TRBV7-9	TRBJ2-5	CASSLLAGETQYF
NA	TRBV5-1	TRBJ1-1	CASSSRGQPNEAFF
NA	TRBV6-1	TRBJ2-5	CASSLLGETQYF
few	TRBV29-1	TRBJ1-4	CSVEDGTGREKLFF
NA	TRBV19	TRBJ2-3	CASTLGGGGPGTDTQYF
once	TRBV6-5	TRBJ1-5	CASSRVSDQPQHF
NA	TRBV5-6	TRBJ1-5	CASSLAAGIYSNQPQHF
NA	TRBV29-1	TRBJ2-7	CSVAAGAEEQYF
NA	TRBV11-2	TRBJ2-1	CASRDTSGRVNEQFF
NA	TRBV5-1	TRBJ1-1	CASSLTTVNTEAFF
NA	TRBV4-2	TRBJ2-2	CASSKGLAGAKYSGELFF
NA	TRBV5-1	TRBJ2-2	CASSLYLGQENTGELFF
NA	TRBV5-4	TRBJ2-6	CASSLDRHSGANVLTF
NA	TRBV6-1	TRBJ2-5	CASSALQETQYF
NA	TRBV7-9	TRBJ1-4	CASSYGQGAREKLFF
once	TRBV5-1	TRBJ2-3	CASRLTGGTGDTQYF
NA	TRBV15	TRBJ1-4	CATSREAPGKKLFF
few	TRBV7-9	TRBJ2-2	CAYLPGGANTGELFF
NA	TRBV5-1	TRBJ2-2	CASSLVTGPNGELFF
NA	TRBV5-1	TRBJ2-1	CASSSPGVAGKSYNEQFF
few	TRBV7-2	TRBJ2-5	CASSSGTGRVETQYF
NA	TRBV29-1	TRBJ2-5	CSVAGQAQETQYF
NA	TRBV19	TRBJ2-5	CASSISGQQQETQYF
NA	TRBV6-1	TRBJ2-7	CASTEDRGSYEQYF
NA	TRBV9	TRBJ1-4	CASSVGQGSEKLFF
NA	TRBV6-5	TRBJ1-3	CASSPGTGAGNTIYF
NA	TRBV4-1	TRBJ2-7	CASSQLPSDRGRGEQYF
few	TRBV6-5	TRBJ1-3	CASSYHHADWGNTIYF
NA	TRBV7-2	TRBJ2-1	CASSATSGGSSHNEQFF
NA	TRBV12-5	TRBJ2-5	CASAPGTLETQYF
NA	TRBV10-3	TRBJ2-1	CAISVRGGDNEQFF
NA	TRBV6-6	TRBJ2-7	CASSTGDGSDEQYF